The rows below give T cell receptor beta chains drawn from one sample of a study of blood T cells in healthy people across ages. MiXCR, applied by TCRdb to the 5' RACE reads, yields one record per CDR3 protein. Of around 870,000 distinct CDR3 sequences listed, around 26% were seen once; the top ten hold approximately 15%. The sample consisted of blood. The receptors come from a woman of 80 years or more in good health. CDR3s include the opening cysteine and the closing phenylalanine or tryptophan. The D gene is left open where the match is weak. A row's size may be missing; if present it is once, few, many or a size class.

CDR3: CASSFHGNEQFF
DNA: TGTGCCAGCAGCTTTCACGGAAATGAGCAGTTCTTC
size: many
length: 12
J: TRBJ2-1
V: TRBV7-9
D: NA

CDR3: CASSLGGFLGGNQPQHF
DNA: TGCGCCAGCAGCTTGGGGGGATTTTTGGGGGGCAATCAGCCCCAGCATTTT
size: NA
length: 17
J: TRBJ1-5
V: TRBV5-1
D: NA

CDR3: CASSQVVQQGGSYEQYF
DNA: TGTGCCAGCAGTCAAGTCGTACAACAGGGCGGCTCCTACGAGCAGTACTTC
size: NA
length: 17
J: TRBJ2-7
V: TRBV14
D: NA

CDR3: CASSLVDTISGNAIYF
DNA: TGTGCCAGCAGCTTAGTTGACACAATCTCTGGAAACGCCATATATTTT
size: NA
length: 16
J: TRBJ1-3
V: TRBV7-9
D: NA

CDR3: CASSLGGQQETQYF
DNA: TGTGCCAGCAGTTTGGGTGGACAGCAAGAGACCCAGTACTTC
size: many
length: 14
J: TRBJ2-5
V: TRBV28
D: NA

CDR3: CASSQASGDMNTEAFF
DNA: TGCGCCAGCAGCCAGGCTTCAGGGGACATGAACACTGAAGCTTTCTTT
size: few
length: 16
J: TRBJ1-1
V: TRBV4-3
D: NA

CDR3: CASSFTVGDTQYF
DNA: TGTGCCAGCAGTTTTACGGTTGGTGATACGCAGTATTTT
size: NA
length: 13
J: TRBJ2-3
V: TRBV11-2
D: NA

CDR3: CSVETRGAFQFF
DNA: TGCAGCGTTGAAACACGGGGGGCCTTCCAGTTCTTC
size: many
length: 12
J: TRBJ2-1
V: TRBV29-1
D: NA

CDR3: CASSAWTENEKLFF
DNA: TGTGCCAGCAGTGCCTGGACAGAGAATGAAAAACTGTTTTTT
size: NA
length: 14
J: TRBJ1-4
V: TRBV2
D: NA

CDR3: CASSGYGTEAFF
DNA: TGTGCCAGCAGTGGGTATGGCACTGAAGCTTTCTTT
size: few
length: 12
J: TRBJ1-1
V: TRBV6-6
D: NA

CDR3: CSAEDRPAREQYF
DNA: TGCAGTGCTGAGGACAGGCCCGCGAGAGAGCAGTACTTC
size: NA
length: 13
J: TRBJ2-5
V: TRBV20-1
D: TRBD1

CDR3: CASSSLSGGAKNEQFF
DNA: TGTGCCAGCAGTTCCCTTAGCGGGGGGGCCAAGAATGAGCAGTTCTTC
size: many
length: 16
J: TRBJ2-1
V: TRBV27
D: TRBD2

CDR3: CASSQEGVGHTEAFF
DNA: TGTGCCAGCAGCCAAGAGGGAGTTGGCCACACTGAAGCTTTCTTT
size: many
length: 15
J: TRBJ1-1
V: TRBV4-2
D: NA

CDR3: CASTSGGHEQYF
DNA: TGTGCCAGCACTTCGGGGGGCCACGAGCAGTACTTC
size: many
length: 12
J: TRBJ2-7
V: TRBV7-2
D: NA

CDR3: CASSFLGEHQPQHF
DNA: TGTGCCAGCAGCTTTTTAGGGGAGCATCAGCCCCAGCATTTT
size: NA
length: 14
J: TRBJ1-5
V: TRBV5-5
D: NA

CDR3: CASSRNTDRLRDGYTF
DNA: TGTGCCAGCTCACGAAATACGGACAGGTTAAGGGATGGCTACACCTTC
size: NA
length: 16
J: TRBJ1-2
V: TRBV18
D: TRBD1